This T cell receptor beta chain derives from a study of graft-versus-host responses after intestinal transplantation. There are 14 residues in the CDR3. Measured with immunoSEQ multiplex PCR; TCRdb has only the in-frame clones, and not every one. The sample records about 97,000 clones, 75% to 95% being singletons. This receptor was obtained from a human patient who received an intestinal transplant, so some T cells may come from the graft donor. The chain joins TRBV21-1 to TRBJ1-1; the D segment call TRBD1 is taken from the table without a DNA check. TRBV21-1 is an annotated pseudogene. Sample: PBMCs, taken about 450 days after intestinal transplant. This CDR3 reads CASSNRDMNTEAFF. The CDR3 nucleotides read TGTGCCAGCAGCAACAGGGATATGAACACTGAAGCTTTCTTT.